This TCR beta chain comes out of a study of blood T cell repertoires in COVID-19. About the study: Acute and convalescent COVID-19 specimens originated in the United States, Italy and Spain.

Cohorts were based on clinical histories the participants reported. Recovered participants had two consecutive negative NP/OP PCR tests, healthcare professional clearance, or symptom resolution. Per germline, CDR1 LGHDT and CDR2 YNNKEL (reference sequence). This CDR3 has 15 amino acids. In the authors' methods: Estimated nucleated cell counts came from reference gene primer amplification. Sequencing used immunoSEQ multiplex PCR; TCRdb keeps in-frame clones, though not all of them. That table furnishes V, J and clone size, whereas the DNA furnished D and trimming. Among a few hundred thousand clones listed, more than 65% were seen once. Remarks on this clone: An end of the junction differs from the germline gene, which may be a read error.

The sequenced material came from PBMCs or T cells enriched from blood (not recorded which). The rearrangement joins TRBV3-1 (or the pseudogene TRBV3-2) to TRBJ2-4; TRBD2 agrees at 8 bases. The clonotype was recovered from a man in his fifties or sixties who had recovered from COVID-19. DNA for the CDR3: TGTGCCAGCAGCCAAGTGGCGGGGGGCAAAAACATTCAGTACTTT. Amino acid sequence: CASSQVAGGKNIQYF.